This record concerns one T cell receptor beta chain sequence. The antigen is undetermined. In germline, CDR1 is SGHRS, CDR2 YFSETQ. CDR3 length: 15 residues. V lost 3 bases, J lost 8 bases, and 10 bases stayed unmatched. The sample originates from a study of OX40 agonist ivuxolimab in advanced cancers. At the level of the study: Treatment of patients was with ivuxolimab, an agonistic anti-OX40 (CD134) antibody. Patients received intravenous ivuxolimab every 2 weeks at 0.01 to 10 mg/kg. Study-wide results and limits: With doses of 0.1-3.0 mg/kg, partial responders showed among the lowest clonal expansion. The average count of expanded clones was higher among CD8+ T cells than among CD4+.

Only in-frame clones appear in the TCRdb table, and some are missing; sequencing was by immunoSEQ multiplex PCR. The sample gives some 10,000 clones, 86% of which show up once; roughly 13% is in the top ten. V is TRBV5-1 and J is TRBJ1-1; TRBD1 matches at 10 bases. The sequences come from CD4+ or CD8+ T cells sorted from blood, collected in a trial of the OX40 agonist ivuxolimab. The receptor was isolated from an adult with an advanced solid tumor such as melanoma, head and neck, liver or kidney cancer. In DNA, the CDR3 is TGCGCCAGCAGCTACGGGACAGGGGATTATAAAGAAGCTTTCTTT. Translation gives CASSYGTGDYKEAFF.